A selection of T cell receptor beta chains follows, all from one sample in a study of cytomegalovirus exposure and HLA in healthy donors. Some clones are missing from TCRdb's copy, which holds only in-frame ones; the method was immunoSEQ multiplex PCR. In the table there are 120,000 to 150,000 clones, 87% of which are singletons. Sequencing was done on a sample of PBMCs. Source of these receptors: a man between 18 and 35 years old in good health and CMV-seropositive. CDR3s include the opening cysteine and the closing phenylalanine or tryptophan. The D gene is left open where the match is weak. The size entry is marked missing in some rows and otherwise reads once, few, many or a size class.

CATSKAPTNEKLFF | TGTGCCACCAGCAAAGCCCCAACTAATGAAAAACTGTTTTTT | TRBV15 | - | TRBJ1-4 | -
CASSQVTGTNRQPQHF | TGCGCCAGCAGCCAAGTTACAGGGACCAACAGGCAGCCCCAGCATTTT | TRBV4-1 | once | TRBJ1-5 | -
CASSLTGGNTEAFF | TGTGCCAGCAGTCTCACAGGGGGGAACACTGAAGCTTTCTTT | TRBV27 | once | TRBJ1-1 | TRBD1
CASSERADTQYF | TGTGCCAGCAGTGAAAGAGCGGATACGCAGTATTTT | TRBV2 | - | TRBJ2-3 | -
CASAMGMNTEAFF | TGTGCCAGCGCGATGGGCATGAACACTGAAGCTTTCTTT | TRBV19 | once | TRBJ1-1 | -
CASRLLAGGARTQYF | TGCGCCAGCAGACTACTAGCGGGGGGCGCCCGTACGCAGTATTTT | TRBV5-1 | - | TRBJ2-3 | TRBD2
CASSIRNQPQHF | TGTGCCAGCAGTATCAGGAATCAGCCCCAGCATTTT | TRBV27 | - | TRBJ1-5 | -
CASSAGDNEQYF | TGTGCCAGCAGTGCAGGGGATAACGAGCAGTACTTC | TRBV6-1 | - | TRBJ2-7 | -
CASSRPGRPGRGYNEQFF | TGTGCCAGCAGTCGTCCGGGACGACCCGGGAGGGGCTACAATGAGCAGTTCTTC | TRBV2 | - | TRBJ2-1 | TRBD2
CACTFRDRHPYEQYF | TGTGCCTGTACTTTCCGGGACAGGCATCCCTACGAGCAGTACTTC | TRBV30 | once | TRBJ2-7 | TRBD1
CASSAQGNYGYTF | TGTGCCAGCAGTGCCCAGGGGAACTATGGCTACACCTTC | TRBV6-4 | - | TRBJ1-2 | -
CASSGPGLAKSYEQYF | TGTGCCAGCAGTGGGCCCGGGCTAGCGAAAAGCTACGAGCAGTACTTC | TRBV6-1 | once | TRBJ2-7 | -
CASSPYKAGMNTEAFF | TGTGCCAGTAGCCCATATAAAGCCGGGATGAACACTGAAGCTTTCTTT | TRBV19 | - | TRBJ1-1 | -
CAWSVRGQGNSPLHF | TGTGCCTGGAGTGTCCGGGGACAGGGGAATTCACCCCTCCACTTT | TRBV30 | - | TRBJ1-6 | TRBD1
CARGTAYNEQFF | TGTGCCAGAGGGACAGCTTACAATGAGCAGTTCTTC | TRBV2 | - | TRBJ2-1 | TRBD1
CASSSPGQGSRDEQYF | TGTGCCAGCAGTTCCCCCGGACAGGGGAGTAGAGACGAGCAGTACTTC | TRBV28 | - | TRBJ2-7 | TRBD1
CASSRDRGHGYTF | TGTGCCAGCAGCAGAGACAGGGGGCATGGCTACACCTTC | TRBV6-5 | - | TRBJ1-2 | TRBD1
CAWRQQMNTEAFF | TGTGCCTGGCGCCAACAGATGAACACTGAAGCTTTCTTT | TRBV30 | once | TRBJ1-1 | -
CSGSGTGKTDTQYF | TGCAGCGGATCCGGGACAGGGAAAACAGATACGCAGTATTTT | TRBV29-1 | - | TRBJ2-3 | TRBD1
CASSPTGGHYGYTF | TGTGCCAGCAGCCCGACCGGGGGGCACTATGGCTACACCTTC | TRBV7-9 | - | TRBJ1-2 | -
CASSLGTLNTGELFF | TGCGCCAGCAGCTTAGGGACTCTGAACACCGGGGAGCTGTTTTTT | TRBV5-1 | once | TRBJ2-2 | -
CASSQDGGRRGFSNQPQHF | TGTGCCAGCAGCCAAGATGGAGGCAGGCGGGGGTTTAGCAATCAGCCCCAGCATTTT | TRBV14 | - | TRBJ1-5 | -
CASSPDGGKGEQYF | TGTGCCAGCTCACCCGACGGGGGGAAGGGCGAGCAGTACTTC | TRBV18 | - | TRBJ2-7 | TRBD2
CATSATGVDSPLHF | TGTGCCACCAGCGCGACAGGGGTTGATTCACCCCTCCACTTT | TRBV15 | few | TRBJ1-6 | TRBD1
CASSRAEGEAFF | TGTGCCAGTAGTAGAGCCGAGGGTGAAGCTTTCTTT | TRBV19 | - | TRBJ1-1 | -
CASSLTGTSNEQFF | TGTGCCAGCAGCCTCACCGGGACTAGCAATGAGCAGTTCTTC | TRBV7-8 | - | TRBJ2-1 | TRBD2
CASSEGRSSYNEQFF | TGTGCCAGCAGTGAAGGACGGAGCTCCTACAATGAGCAGTTCTTC | TRBV6-1 | - | TRBJ2-1 | -
CASSPREVDEQFF | TGTGCCAGTAGTCCCCGGGAGGTTGATGAGCAGTTCTTC | TRBV19 | - | TRBJ2-1 | TRBD2
CASSSPINGANVLTF | TGTGCCAGCAGCTCACCTATTAATGGGGCCAACGTCCTGACTTTC | TRBV11-1 | few | TRBJ2-6 | -
CASNPVGGTYGYTF | TGCGCCAGCAACCCGGTGGGCGGGACTTATGGCTACACCTTC | TRBV5-1 | few | TRBJ1-2 | -
CASSELETSGRYFGEQYF | TGTGCCAGCAGTGAATTGGAGACTAGCGGGAGGTACTTCGGCGAGCAGTACTTC | TRBV25-1 | few | TRBJ2-7 | TRBD2
CASKMGQFIGELFF | TGTGCCAGCAAGATGGGGCAGTTTATCGGGGAGCTGTTTTTT | TRBV2 | few | TRBJ2-2 | -
CASSLGRDSSGYTF | TGCGCCAGCAGCTTGGGCAGGGACTCCTCTGGCTACACCTTC | TRBV5-1 | - | TRBJ1-2 | -
CEGHYNEKLFF | TGTGAGGGACACTATAATGAAAAACTGTTTTTT | TRBV2 | - | TRBJ1-4 | -
CASLFRGQGASGYTF | TGCGCCAGCTTATTCCGGGGACAGGGGGCGTCTGGCTACACCTTC | TRBV5-1 | once | TRBJ1-2 | TRBD1
CASSLGGGYSYNEQFF | TGTGCCAGCAGCTTAGGCGGGGGATACTCCTACAATGAGCAGTTCTTC | TRBV13 | - | TRBJ2-1 | -
CAISEQGWEQYF | TGTGCCATCAGTGAGCAGGGGTGGGAGCAGTACTTC | TRBV10-3 | - | TRBJ2-7 | -
CASSQETGLEQFF | TGCGCCAGCAGCCAAGAAACCGGACTCGAGCAGTTCTTC | TRBV4-1 | - | TRBJ2-1 | -
CASSEHQGTEKDYEQYF | TGTGCCAGCAGTGAGCACCAAGGGACAGAAAAAGACTACGAGCAGTACTTC | TRBV25-1 | - | TRBJ2-7 | TRBD1
CASSIDRGQGREQFF | TGTGCCAGTAGTATAGATAGGGGACAGGGCCGAGAGCAGTTCTTC | TRBV19 | - | TRBJ2-1 | TRBD1
CASSLQAAGDEQFF | TGTGCCAGTAGTCTCCAAGCCGCGGGGGATGAGCAGTTCTTC | TRBV19 | - | TRBJ2-1 | TRBD2
CASSQVRGGVHEQFF | TGTGCCAGCAGCCAAGTGCGCGGGGGAGTGCATGAGCAGTTCTTC | TRBV14 | - | TRBJ2-1 | TRBD2
CASSRSGGTDTQYF | TGTGCCAGCAGCCGGAGCGGGGGCACAGATACGCAGTATTTT | TRBV7-8 | few | TRBJ2-3 | TRBD2
CASSWGTGGSGNTIYF | TGTGCCAGCAGTTGGGGGACAGGGGGCTCTGGAAACACCATATATTTT | TRBV6-6 | - | TRBJ1-3 | TRBD1
CASSYRQYYGYTF | TGTGCCAGCAGTTACCGACAATACTATGGCTACACCTTC | TRBV6-5 | - | TRBJ1-2 | -
CASSQTGANQPQHF | TGCGCCAGCAGCCAAACAGGGGCCAATCAGCCCCAGCATTTT | TRBV4-1 | - | TRBJ1-5 | TRBD1
CASSDSTGGSDTQYF | TGTGCCAGCAGTGACTCGACGGGAGGGAGTGATACGCAGTATTTT | TRBV6-4 | - | TRBJ2-3 | TRBD2
CASRITSVNGELFF | TGTGCCAGCAGGATCACTAGCGTCAACGGGGAGCTGTTTTTT | TRBV6-1 | - | TRBJ2-2 | TRBD2
CASSGGGNTIYF | TGTGCCAGCAGCGGGGGGGGAAACACCATATATTTT | TRBV2 | - | TRBJ1-3 | -
CASSPGQGNEKLFF | TGTGCCAGCAGCCCGGGACAGGGGAATGAAAAACTGTTTTTT | TRBV5-6 | - | TRBJ1-4 | TRBD1